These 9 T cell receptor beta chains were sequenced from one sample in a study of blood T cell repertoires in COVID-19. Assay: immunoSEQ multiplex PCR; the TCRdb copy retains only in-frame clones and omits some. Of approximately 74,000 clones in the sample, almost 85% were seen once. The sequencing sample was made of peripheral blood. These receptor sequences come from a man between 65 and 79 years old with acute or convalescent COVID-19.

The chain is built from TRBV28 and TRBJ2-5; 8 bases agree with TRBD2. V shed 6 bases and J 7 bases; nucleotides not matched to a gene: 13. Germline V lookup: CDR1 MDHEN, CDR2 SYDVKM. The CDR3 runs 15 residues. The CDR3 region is CASSGGGPNEGTQYF. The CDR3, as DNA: TGTGCCAGCAGCGGGGGGGGGCCCAACGAGGGGACCCAGTACTTC.

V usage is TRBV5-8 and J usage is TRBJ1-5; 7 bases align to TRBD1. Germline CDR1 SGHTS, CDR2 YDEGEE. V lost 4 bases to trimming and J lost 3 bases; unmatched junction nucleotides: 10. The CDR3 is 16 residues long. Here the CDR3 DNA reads TGTGCCAGCAGCCCTCCCTCAGGGGGTAACAATCAGCCCCAGCATTTT. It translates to CASSPPSGGNNQPQHF.

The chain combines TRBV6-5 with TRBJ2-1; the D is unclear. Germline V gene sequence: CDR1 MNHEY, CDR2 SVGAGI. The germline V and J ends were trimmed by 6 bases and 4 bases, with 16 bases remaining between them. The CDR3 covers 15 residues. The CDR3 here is CASSARSLGYNEQFF. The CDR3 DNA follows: TGTGCCAGCAGCGCTCGTAGCCTTGGATACAATGAGCAGTTCTTC.

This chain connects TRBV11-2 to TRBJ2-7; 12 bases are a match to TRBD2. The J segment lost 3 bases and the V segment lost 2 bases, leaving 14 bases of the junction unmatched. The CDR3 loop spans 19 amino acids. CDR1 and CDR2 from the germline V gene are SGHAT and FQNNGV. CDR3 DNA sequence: TGTGCCAGCAGCTTATTTGTACTAGCGGGAGGAGGTTTTGACTACGAGCAGTACTTC. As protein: CASSLFVLAGGGFDYEQYF. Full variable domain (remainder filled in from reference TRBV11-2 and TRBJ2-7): EAGVAQSPRYKIIEKRQSVAFWCNPISGHATLYWYQQILGQGPKLLIQFQNNGVVDDSQLPKDRFSAERLKGVDSTLKIQPAKLEDSAVYLCASSLFVLAGGGFDYEQYFGPGTRLTVT.

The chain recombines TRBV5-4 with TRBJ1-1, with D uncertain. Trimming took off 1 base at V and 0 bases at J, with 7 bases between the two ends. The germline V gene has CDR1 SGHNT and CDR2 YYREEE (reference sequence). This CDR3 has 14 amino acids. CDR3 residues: CASSLQVMNTEAFF. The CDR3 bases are TGTGCCAGCAGCTTGCAGGTGATGAACACTGAAGCTTTCTTT.

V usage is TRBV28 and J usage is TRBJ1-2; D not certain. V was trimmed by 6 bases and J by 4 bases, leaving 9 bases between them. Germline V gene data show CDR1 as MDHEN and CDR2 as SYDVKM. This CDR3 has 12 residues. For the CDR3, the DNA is TGTGCCAGCAGCCTCAGTATCTATGGCTACACCTTC. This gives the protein CASSLSIYGYTF.

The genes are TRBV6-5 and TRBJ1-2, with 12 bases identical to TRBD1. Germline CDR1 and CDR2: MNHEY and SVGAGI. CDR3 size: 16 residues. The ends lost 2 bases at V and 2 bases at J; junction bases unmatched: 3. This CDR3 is CASSYGTGGANYGYTF. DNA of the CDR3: TGTGCCAGCAGTTACGGGACAGGGGGCGCCAACTATGGCTACACCTTC.

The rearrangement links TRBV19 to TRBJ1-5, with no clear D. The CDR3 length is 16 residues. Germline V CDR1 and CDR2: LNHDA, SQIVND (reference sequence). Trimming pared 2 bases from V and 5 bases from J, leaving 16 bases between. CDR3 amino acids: CASSISAGSRDQPQHF. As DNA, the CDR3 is TGTGCCAGTAGTATATCAGCGGGAAGCCGGGATCAGCCCCAGCATTTT.

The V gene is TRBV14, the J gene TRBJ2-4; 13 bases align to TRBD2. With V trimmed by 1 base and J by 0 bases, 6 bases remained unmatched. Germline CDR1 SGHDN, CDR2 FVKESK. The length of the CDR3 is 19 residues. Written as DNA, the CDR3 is TGTGCCAGCAGCCAAGGGTCCGGGACTAGCGGGAAAGCCAAAAACATTCAGTACTTC. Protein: CASSQGSGTSGKAKNIQYF.